This T cell receptor beta chain derives from a study of radiation and T cells in renal cell carcinoma. The germline CDR1 and CDR2 sequences are SGHTA and FQGNSA. The CDR3 extends over 15 amino acids. V was cut by 8 bases and J by 5 bases, with 21 bases left in between. The sample's time point: blood 4 weeks post-SBRT, at nephrectomy. Described treatment: 15 Gy SBRT to primary tumor, nephrectomy 4 weeks later. General study findings and limits: Top tumor clonotypes rose in blood 2 weeks post-radiation, then contracted.

As for this clone: Its target is not known.

TCRdb keeps only in-frame clones here, not all; method: immunoSEQ multiplex PCR. The repertoire holds about 78,000 clones, with 70% to 90% as singletons. The J gene is TRBJ2-5, the V gene TRBV7-2, with unresolved D. The specimen was blood, collected from a patient whose treatment included radiotherapy and nephrectomy. This TCR came from a woman between 65 and 79 years old with renal cell carcinoma. CDR3 in amino acids: CASLLSVREWETQYF. The CDR3 nucleotides read TGTGCCAGCCTACTATCAGTCCGTGAATGGGAGACCCAGTACTTC.